Shown below are 27 T cell receptor beta chains from a single sample sequenced in a study of blood T cell repertoires in COVID-19. The table came from immunoSEQ multiplex PCR; TCRdb's copy has only in-frame clones and leaves some out. The table records some 380,000 clones, 81% of them present only once. The sequencing sample was made of peripheral blood. These receptors all come from a human donor with acute or convalescent COVID-19. The donor label of this sample is uncertain.

The J gene is TRBJ1-3, the V gene TRBV10-3; possibly TRBD1 for D (6 bases). This CDR3 comprises 14 residues. Germline CDR1 ENHRY, CDR2 SYGVKD. V was trimmed by 6 bases and J by 3 bases, leaving 12 bases between them. CDR3 nucleotide sequence: TGTGCCATCAGCCGGGACATAAATGGAAACACCATATATTTT. Translated, it gives CAISRDINGNTIYF.

The gene calls are TRBV28 and TRBJ1-3, with TRBD1 matching 7 bases. Trimming at V came to 1 base and at J to 16 bases, leaving 10 bases not matched to a gene. CDR1 and CDR2 (germline): MDHEN, SYDVKM. The CDR3 has 13 amino acids. The CDR3 nucleotides are TGTGCCAGCAGTTTATCTCAACAGGGGACTTCCTATTTT. Amino acids: CASSLSQQGTSYF.

The chain carries TRBV7-8 and TRBJ2-2; D might be TRBD2 (5 bases). Trimming removed 1 base at V and 5 bases at J, with 11 bases between. The CDR3 is 15 amino acids. The germline V gene has CDR1 SGHVS and CDR2 FQNEAQ. The CDR3 DNA reads as TGTGCCAGCAGCTTAGGGCGGGTAGGGACCGGGGAGCTGTTTTTT. As protein: CASSLGRVGTGELFF.

This chain joins TRBV2 and TRBJ1-1, with 8 bases fitting TRBD1. The germline CDR1 and CDR2 sequences are SNHLY and FYNNEI. V was pared by 8 bases and J by 3 bases, with 5 bases of the junction left unmatched. There are 13 residues in the CDR3. CDR3 in DNA: TGTGCCAGCGTCAGGGGGCTCGACACTGAAGCTTTCTTT. Protein sequence: CASVRGLDTEAFF. The entire variable domain, with the rest obtained from reference TRBV2 and TRBJ1-1, is as follows: EPEVTQTPSHQVTQMGQEVILRCVPISNHLYFYWYRQILGQKVEFLVSFYNNEISEKSEIFDDQFSVERPDGSNFTLKIRSTKLEDSAMYFCASVRGLDTEAFFGQGTRLTVV.

The chain uses TRBV19 and TRBJ1-5; D possibly corresponds to TRBD1 (6 bases). With 6 bases removed from V and 6 bases from J, the gap between germline ends came to 12 bases. This CDR3 region has 13 residues. Germline V gene sequence: CDR1 LNHDA, CDR2 SQIVND (reference sequence). In nucleotides, the CDR3 is TGTGCCAGTAGAGCCCAGGGGAGTCAGCCCCAGCATTTT. It is translated as CASRAQGSQPQHF.

Only a few counts were recorded for this clone. The V gene is TRBV7-6, the J gene TRBJ1-2; 12 bases match TRBD1. The CDR3 is made up of 18 amino acids. Losses at the gene ends were 5 bases for V and 5 bases for J; bases not matched to a gene: 15. Germline assignment: CDR1 SGHVS and CDR2 FNYEAQ. The CDR3, as DNA: TGTGCCAGCAGCCCCTTAGCCGGGACAGGGGGCGCGAGATATGGCTACACCTTC. The encoded protein is CASSPLAGTGGARYGYTF.

The chain links TRBV12-3 or TRBV12-4 to TRBJ1-5; D is possibly TRBD1 (5 bases). The CDR3 covers 13 residues. Deletions cut 5 bases from V and 9 bases from J, with 14 bases between. The CDR3 reads CASSRSDSRPQHF. The CDR3 bases are TGTGCCAGCAGTCGGTCCGACAGTCGGCCCCAGCATTTT.

The J gene is TRBJ2-5, the V gene TRBV4-2; possibly TRBD2 for D (7 bases). V was cut by 4 bases and J by 1 base, with 19 bases left in between. Germline V lookup: CDR1 LGHNA, CDR2 YNFKEQ. The CDR3 is made up of 17 amino acids. The CDR3 sequence is CASSLKGGGGPQETQYF. CDR3 in DNA: TGTGCCAGCAGCCTAAAGGGGGGCGGGGGCCCCCAAGAGACCCAGTACTTC.

The rearrangement links TRBV5-6 to TRBJ2-2, with D maybe TRBD1 (6 bases). CDR1 is SGHDT, CDR2 YYEEEE, per germline. Between the trimmed V and J ends, which lost 0 bases and 1 base, there was a span of 16 bases. There are 18 residues in the CDR3. The CDR3 DNA follows: TGTGCCAGCAGCTTGGCGGGGTCAGGGGTTTTGAACACCGGGGAGCTGTTTTTT. Amino acids: CASSLAGSGVLNTGELFF.

The rearrangement uses TRBV12-5 and TRBJ1-1; the D is unclear. This CDR3 region has 13 residues. Germline CDR1 LGHNT, CDR2 FRNRAP. Trimming cost V 6 bases and J 8 bases, with 16 bases left between them. In DNA form, the CDR3 reads TGTGCTAGTGGCCCGGAGGTGGGCAGGGAAGCTTTCTTT. Amino acid sequence: CASGPEVGREAFF.

The table lists this clone with a count of one. This chain links TRBV5-4 with TRBJ1-6; 10 nucleotides align to TRBD1. This CDR3 has 14 amino acids. The germline V gene has CDR1 SGHNT and CDR2 YYREEE (reference sequence). V shed 4 bases, J shed 7 bases, and the junction held 2 bases outside the gene matches. CDR3 sequence reads: CASSRDRGNSPLHF. The CDR3 DNA sequence: TGTGCCAGCAGCAGGGACAGGGGAAATTCACCCCTCCACTTT.

CDR3: CASSLRTGQETQYF. The DNA of the CDR3 is TGCGCCAGCAGCCTCCGGACAGGACAAGAGACCCAGTACTTC. The chain joins TRBV4-1 to TRBJ2-5; 7 nucleotides match TRBD1. Germline V lookup: CDR1 MGHRA, CDR2 YSYEKL. V shed 4 bases and J 2 bases; nucleotides not matched to a gene: 4. The CDR3 has 14 residues.

V gene TRBV19 combines with J gene TRBJ2-3, with 10 bases that match TRBD1. The CDR3 spans 15 residues. CDR1 and CDR2 from the germline V gene are LNHDA and SQIVND (reference sequence). With 7 bases clipped from V and 5 bases from J, the junction kept 9 bases outside the gene matches. CDR3 bases: TGTGCCAGTAATCGACAGGGGGCATTTGGAGATACGCAGTATTTT. Translation gives CASNRQGAFGDTQYF.

The chain carries TRBV19 and TRBJ1-1; D remains ambiguous. Germline V lookup: CDR1 LNHDA, CDR2 SQIVND (reference sequence). Trimming removed 1 base from V and 5 bases from J, with 11 bases in between. The CDR3 loop spans 14 amino acids. The CDR3 nucleotides are TGTGCCAGTAGTATAGGTGAGGGAGGGACTGAAGCTTTCTTT. Translating gives CASSIGEGGTEAFF.

This chain uses TRBV19 with TRBJ1-1; D remains unclear. This CDR3 has 15 residues. Trimming took off 1 base at V and 2 bases at J, with 11 bases between the two ends. Germline V gene data show CDR1 as LNHDA and CDR2 as SQIVND (reference sequence). The CDR3: CASSIAPRRNTEAFF. For the CDR3, the DNA is TGTGCCAGTAGTATAGCCCCTAGGCGAAACACTGAAGCTTTCTTT.

The chain is built from TRBV30 and TRBJ2-3; TRBD2 aligns across 12 bases. Germline assignment: CDR1 GTSNPN and CDR2 SVGIG (reference sequence). This CDR3 comprises 13 residues. The ends lost 6 bases at V and 6 bases at J; junction bases unmatched: 4. The CDR3 coding sequence is TGTGCCTGCTCGGGACTAGCGGGTGATACGCAGTATTTT. Its translation: CACSGLAGDTQYF.

The V call is TRBV5-1, the J call TRBJ1-1, with D perhaps TRBD1 (5 bases). The CDR3 length is 18 residues. V was trimmed by 4 bases and J by 5 bases, leaving 27 bases between them. From germline, CDR1 is SGHRS and CDR2 YFSETQ. CDR3 protein: CASSEIQGMVAGMTEAFF. The CDR3 DNA reads as TGCGCCAGCAGCGAAATCCAGGGTATGGTCGCGGGGATGACTGAAGCTTTCTTT.

The J gene is TRBJ1-1, the V gene TRBV23-1, with 8 nucleotides matching TRBD1. TRBV23-1 is annotated as an ORF whose role is uncertain. The J segment lost 3 bases and the V segment lost 6 bases, leaving 9 bases of the junction unmatched. The CDR3 extends over 15 amino acids. DNA of the CDR3: TGCGCCAGCAGCCGGAAAGGACAGGGCGACACTGAAGCTTTCTTT. It yields the protein CASSRKGQGDTEAFF.

This chain connects TRBV5-5 to TRBJ1-1; 7 nucleotides line up with TRBD1. J lost 5 bases, V lost 4 bases, and 8 bases had no gene match. Germline V gene data show CDR1 as SGHKS and CDR2 as YYEKEE (reference sequence). This CDR3 region has 14 residues. The CDR3 here is CASSQTGPKTEAFF. CDR3 bases: TGTGCCAGCAGCCAGACAGGGCCAAAGACTGAAGCTTTCTTT.

The genes are TRBV18 and TRBJ1-1; no definite D call. Germline V gene sequence: CDR1 KGHSH, CDR2 LQKENI. The CDR3 is 14 amino acids. The V end lost 6 bases, the J end lost 3 bases, and 14 bases lay between the germline ends. Here the CDR3 reads CASSPGSGDTEAFF. For the CDR3, the DNA is TGTGCCAGCTCTCCCGGGTCCGGGGACACTGAAGCTTTCTTT.

The CDR3, as DNA: TGCGCCAGCAGCTACACTAGCGGAGGAACTACGAAGCAGTACTTC. Its translation: CASSYTSGGTTKQYF. The chain uses TRBV5-1 and TRBJ2-7, with TRBD2 matching over 8 bases. The CDR3 spans 15 residues. Per germline, CDR1 SGHRS and CDR2 YFSETQ. Trimming removed 3 bases from V and 8 bases from J; junction bases left unmatched: 13.

The chain carries TRBV20-1 and TRBJ2-1; TRBD2 might be the D (6 bases). Deletions cut 3 bases from V and 7 bases from J, with 13 bases between. CDR1 is DFQATT, CDR2 SNEGSKA, per germline (reference sequence). The CDR3 extends over 13 amino acids. The CDR3 spells CSASPPGDNEQFF. CDR3 sequence (DNA): TGCAGTGCTAGTCCTCCGGGGGATAATGAGCAGTTCTTC.

The chain employs TRBV6-2 or TRBV6-3 and TRBJ2-1, with TRBD2 matching 8 bases. The germline V gene has CDR1 MNHEY and CDR2 SVGEGT. The CDR3 has 14 residues. V was clipped by 6 bases and J by 2 bases; unmatched bases: 3. The CDR3, as DNA: TGTGCCAGCAGCCAACTAGCGGCCTACAATGAGCAGTTCTTC. Its protein is CASSQLAAYNEQFF.

The V gene is TRBV28, the J gene TRBJ1-2; D perhaps matches TRBD1 (5 bases). The V gene lost 6 bases and the J gene lost 7 bases, with 12 bases spanning the gap. The V gene's germline CDR1 is MDHEN and CDR2 SYDVKM. The CDR3 has 12 amino acids. DNA for the CDR3: TGTGCCAGCAGACTCGGGGGGGGTGGCTACACCTTC. Translated, it gives CASRLGGGGYTF.

The gene calls are TRBV15 and TRBJ2-3; TRBD2 matches at 14 bases. The germline V gene encodes CDR1 LNHNV and CDR2 YYDKDF (reference sequence). CDR3 length: 17 amino acids. After removal of 5 bases from V and 8 bases from J, the junction contained 12 bases not matched to a gene. The CDR3 DNA reads as TGTGCCACCAGCGCCCGACTAGCGGGAGGGAGGAGTGGTACGCAGTATTTT. Its protein product is CATSARLAGGRSGTQYF. Supplemented by reference TRBV15 and TRBJ2-3, the full variable domain reads DAMVIQNPRYQVTQFGKPVTLSCSQTLNHNVMYWYQQKSSQAPKLLFHYYDKDFNNEADTPDNFQSRRPNTSFCFLDIRSPGLGDTAMYLCATSARLAGGRSGTQYFGPGTRLTVL.

The chain couples TRBV18 to TRBJ1-1; 10 bases line up with TRBD1. Germline loops: CDR1 KGHSH, CDR2 LQKENI. This CDR3 comprises 12 residues. The ends lost 3 bases at V and 11 bases at J; junction bases unmatched: 3. CDR3 sequence: CASSPTGGQAFF. In DNA form, the CDR3 reads TGTGCCAGCTCACCGACAGGGGGCCAGGCTTTCTTT.

The chain employs TRBV18 and TRBJ1-4; a possible D gene is TRBD1 (6 bases). The CDR3 loop spans 13 amino acids. Deletions cut 3 bases from V and 7 bases from J, with 9 bases between. Germline CDR1 is KGHSH and CDR2 is LQKENI. CDR3 coding DNA: TGTGCCAGCTCACCCCGGACAGCTGAAAAACTGTTTTTT. Its translation is CASSPRTAEKLFF.